This passage covers 23 T cell receptor beta chains from one sample sequenced in a study of blood T cell repertoires in COVID-19. Some clones are missing from TCRdb's copy, which holds only in-frame ones; the method was immunoSEQ multiplex PCR. This sample has approximately 60,000 clones, with over 80% found just once. Source material: peripheral blood. The receptors were gathered from a woman over 75 with acute or convalescent COVID-19.

The chain uses TRBV5-1 and TRBJ2-4; D is unresolved. V was pared by 0 bases and J by 1 base, with 5 bases between. The CDR3 spans 14 residues. From germline, CDR1 is SGHRS and CDR2 YFSETQ. Written as DNA, the CDR3 is TGCGCCAGCAGCTTGGACGGGGCCAAAAACATTCAGTACTTC. Amino acids: CASSLDGAKNIQYF. The full variable domain, in which reference TRBV5-1 and TRBJ2-4 provide the parts outside the CDR3, is KAGVTQTPRYLIKTRGQQVTLSCSPISGHRSVSWYQQTPGQGLQFLFEYFSETQRNKGNFPGRFSGRQFSNSRSEMNVSTLELGDSALYLCASSLDGAKNIQYFGAGTRLSVL.

V usage is TRBV14 and J usage is TRBJ1-6; TRBD1 might be the D (5 bases). The V end lost 1 base, the J end lost 10 bases, and 11 bases lay between the germline ends. The CDR3 is 14 amino acids. Germline V gene data show CDR1 as SGHDN and CDR2 as FVKESK. The CDR3 bases are TGTGCCAGCAGCCAAGTATGGGGCGAGTCACCCCTCCACTTT. As protein: CASSQVWGESPLHF.

The chain carries TRBV24-1 and TRBJ2-3, with D maybe TRBD2 (6 bases). The CDR3 has 16 residues. V lost 3 bases and J lost 6, with 18 bases in between. CDR1 and CDR2 from the germline V gene are KGHDR and SFDVKD. CDR3 sequence (DNA): TGTGCCACCAGTGATACCGGGGCCCCGGCGGGGGATACGCAGTATTTT. Translation gives CATSDTGAPAGDTQYF.

The chain carries TRBV7-9 and TRBJ1-1, with 9 bases fitting TRBD1. After removal of 5 bases from V and 2 bases from J, the junction contained 9 bases not matched to a gene. Germline V gives CDR1 SEHNR, CDR2 FQNEAQ (reference sequence). This CDR3 is 16 amino acids long. DNA of the CDR3: TGTGCCAGCAGCACGAGACAGGGGGGGTACAACACTGAAGCTTTCTTT. Its protein product is CASSTRQGGYNTEAFF.

The V gene is TRBV6-5, the J gene TRBJ1-1; D perhaps matches TRBD1 (6 bases). V was shortened by 5 bases and J by 0 bases, with 10 bases between the two germline ends. Germline CDR1 MNHEY, CDR2 SVGAGI. The CDR3 loop spans 14 amino acids. The DNA of the CDR3 is TGTGCCAGCAGTAGACAGGTCCTGAACACTGAAGCTTTCTTT. As protein: CASSRQVLNTEAFF.

The table lists this clone with a count of one. The J gene is TRBJ2-3, the V gene TRBV9; D call uncertain. Trimming removed 4 bases from V and 3 bases from J, with 12 bases in between. The CDR3 totals 14 residues. CDR1 and CDR2 from the germline V gene are SGDLS and YYNGEE. The CDR3 reads CASSPAAPTDTQYF. In nucleotides, the CDR3 is TGTGCCAGCAGCCCGGCGGCGCCAACAGATACGCAGTATTTT.

V gene TRBV30 combines with J gene TRBJ2-7, with 8 nucleotides matching TRBD1. This CDR3 is 14 amino acids long. Germline CDR1 is GTSNPN and CDR2 is SVGIG (reference sequence). The ends lost 5 bases at V and 2 bases at J; junction bases unmatched: 8. The CDR3 nucleotides are TGTGCCTGGGCAGGACAGGGCCTACCCTACGAGCAGTACTTC. Its translation is CAWAGQGLPYEQYF.

The chain joins TRBV23-1 to TRBJ2-7; perhaps TRBD2 as D (5 bases). TRBV23-1 is an ORF, and what it does is uncertain. The CDR3 runs 15 residues. V lost 0 bases and J 0 bases, leaving 9 bases between the germline ends. This CDR3 is CASSQSRSGSYEQYF. The CDR3 bases are TGCGCCAGCAGTCAATCGAGGAGCGGCTCCTACGAGCAGTACTTC.

This chain uses TRBV4-1 with TRBJ2-7; 9 nucleotides agree with TRBD2. J gave up 5 bases and V 0 bases, and 8 bases lay outside the gene matches. The CDR3 extends over 16 amino acids. The germline V gene has CDR1 MGHRA and CDR2 YSYEKL. CDR3 amino acids: CASSQDPLAGVDEQYF. DNA for the CDR3: TGCGCCAGCAGCCAAGATCCCTTAGCGGGAGTAGACGAGCAGTACTTC.

The CDR3 loop is CAWTKLAGLSYEQYF. Here the CDR3 DNA reads TGTGCCTGGACCAAACTAGCGGGACTCTCCTACGAGCAGTACTTC. This chain joins TRBV30 and TRBJ2-7; 10 positions agree with TRBD2. The CDR3 has 15 amino acids. Germline loops: CDR1 GTSNPN, CDR2 SVGIG (reference sequence). The junction had 6 bases not matched to a gene; V was cut back by 4 bases and J by 0 bases.

The chain couples TRBV4-1 to TRBJ1-1; D unclear. Germline V gene sequence: CDR1 MGHRA, CDR2 YSYEKL. The CDR3 is 14 residues long. Trimming shortened V by 2 bases and J by 4 bases, and 11 bases separated the two germline ends. The CDR3 reads CASSQSGVSTEAFF. CDR3 bases: TGCGCCAGCAGCCAAAGCGGGGTGTCCACTGAAGCTTTCTTT.

The chain links TRBV19 to TRBJ2-7, with D perhaps TRBD1 (5 bases). Germline V gene sequence: CDR1 LNHDA, CDR2 SQIVND (reference sequence). The CDR3 runs to 14 residues. V was shortened by 1 base and J by 2 bases, with 9 bases between the two germline ends. In DNA form, the CDR3 reads TGTGCCAGTAGTATAGGGAAGGGGACCTACGAGCAGTACTTC. Residues: CASSIGKGTYEQYF.

V and J are TRBV19 and TRBJ2-7; weak D call: TRBD1 (6 bases). CDR3 length equals 13 residues. CDR1 and CDR2 from the germline V gene are LNHDA and SQIVND (reference sequence). The germline V and J ends were trimmed by 7 bases and 1 base, with 11 bases remaining between them. The CDR3 DNA follows: TGTGCCAGTACCCGGGACAAGTCCTACGAGCAGTACTTC. It yields the protein CASTRDKSYEQYF.

The CDR3 DNA is TGCGCCAGCAGCGGGACTAGCGGGAGGAATGAGCAGTTCTTC. Its translation is CASSGTSGRNEQFF. The chain recombines TRBV5-1 with TRBJ2-1; TRBD2 matches 15 bases. CDR1 is SGHRS and CDR2 is YFSETQ in the germline V gene. The ends lost 4 bases at V and 7 bases at J; junction bases unmatched: 0. The length of the CDR3 is 14 residues.

The rearrangement links TRBV19 to TRBJ2-7; 9 nucleotides align to TRBD1. J lost 7 bases, V lost 5 bases, and 9 bases had no gene match. This CDR3 has 14 residues. Per the germline V gene, CDR1 is LNHDA and CDR2 is SQIVND (reference sequence). The DNA for the CDR3 is TGTGCCAGTAGTTCGGACAGGGGTGCGCGGGAGCAGTACTTC. Translating gives CASSSDRGAREQYF.

This sequence joins TRBV5-6 and TRBJ1-4; D is unclear. Between the trimmed V and J ends, which lost 0 bases and 5 bases, there was a span of 8 bases. Per germline, CDR1 SGHDT and CDR2 YYEEEE. The length of the CDR3 is 14 residues. CDR3 residues: CASSLGRRNEKLFF. The CDR3, as DNA: TGTGCCAGCAGCTTGGGACGGAGGAATGAAAAACTGTTTTTT.

This chain links TRBV7-9 with TRBJ1-2, with 11 bases fitting TRBD1. From germline, CDR1 is SEHNR and CDR2 FQNEAQ (reference sequence). The CDR3 has 15 amino acids. V gave up 5 bases and J gave up 7 bases; unmatched junction bases: 9. The CDR3 here is CASSQYGQGAGGYTF. DNA for the CDR3: TGTGCCAGCAGCCAATATGGACAGGGGGCCGGTGGCTACACCTTC.

The chain employs TRBV7-9 and TRBJ2-7, with no clear D. This CDR3 has 15 amino acids. V lost 0 bases to trimming and J lost 3 bases, with 12 bases between them. Germline values: CDR1 SEHNR, CDR2 FQNEAQ (reference sequence). The CDR3 spells CASSLARSDNYEQYF. The CDR3 nucleotides are TGTGCCAGCAGCTTAGCGAGATCTGACAACTACGAGCAGTACTTC. Full variable domain (missing parts from reference TRBV7-9 and TRBJ2-7): DTGVSQNPRHKITKRGQNVTFRCDPISEHNRLYWYRQTLGQGPEFLTYFQNEAQLEKSRLLSDRFSAERPKGSFSTLEIQRTEQGDSAMYLCASSLARSDNYEQYFGPGTRLTVT.

This chain uses TRBV9 with TRBJ2-1, with 10 nucleotides matching TRBD2. V was clipped by 0 bases and J by 0 bases; unmatched bases: 6. CDR3 length equals 18 residues. Germline V CDR1 and CDR2: SGDLS, YYNGEE. The CDR3 here is CASSVDSGGSSSYNEQFF. In nucleotides, the CDR3 is TGTGCCAGCAGCGTAGATAGCGGGGGGAGCAGCTCCTACAATGAGCAGTTCTTC.

This clone has a single count. The chain recombines TRBV20-1 with TRBJ2-1; 7 nucleotides line up with TRBD2. V lost 3 bases and J lost 10; bases outside the gene matches: 3. The CDR3 runs to 11 residues. Per the germline V gene, CDR1 is DFQATT and CDR2 is SNEGSKA (reference sequence). The CDR3 region has the DNA TGCAGTGCTAGCGGGACTAACGAGCAGTTCTTC. The encoded protein is CSASGTNEQFF.

The V call is TRBV6-2 or TRBV6-3, the J call TRBJ1-6, with unresolved D. Germline V gene lookup returns CDR1 MNHEY and CDR2 SVGEGT. Trimming removed 6 bases from V and 10 bases from J, with 19 bases in between. CDR3 length: 15 residues. CDR3 residues: CASSPDSRTGSPLHF. The CDR3 nucleotides read TGTGCCAGCAGCCCTGACTCCCGGACGGGATCACCCCTCCACTTT.

The gene calls are TRBV18 and TRBJ1-1; no clear D gene. The CDR3 loop spans 11 amino acids. CDR1 KGHSH and CDR2 LQKENI come from the germline V gene. Trimming pared 3 bases from V and 8 bases from J, leaving 7 bases between. The CDR3 loop is CASSPGMEAFF. The CDR3 DNA follows: TGTGCCAGCTCACCGGGCATGGAAGCTTTCTTT.

This chain links TRBV7-2 with TRBJ1-2; the D is unclear. The V and J ends lost 8 bases and 0 bases respectively, with 7 bases between them. The CDR3 spans 12 residues. CDR1 is SGHTA, CDR2 FQGNSA, per germline. The CDR3 protein is CASRRTNYGYTF. The CDR3 nucleotides read TGTGCCAGCCGGAGGACTAACTATGGCTACACCTTC.